The 17 T cell receptor beta chains below come from one sample, sequenced in a study of blood T cell repertoires in COVID-19. The table came from immunoSEQ multiplex PCR; TCRdb's copy has only in-frame clones and leaves some out. The sample yields approximately 180,000 clones, around nine tenths seen once. The sequenced material came from peripheral blood. The source of these receptors is a middle-aged man with active or convalescent COVID-19.

The chain has TRBV6-5 and TRBJ2-5; a weak D match, TRBD2 (5 bases). Trimming removed 0 bases at V and 2 bases at J, with 13 bases between. Germline values: CDR1 MNHEY, CDR2 SVGAGI. The CDR3 is 16 residues long. In DNA form, the CDR3 reads TGTGCCAGCAGTTACTCGAGAGGGTTAGGACAAGAGACCCAGTACTTC. Translating gives CASSYSRGLGQETQYF.

The rearrangement joins TRBV3-1 (or the pseudogene TRBV3-2) to TRBJ2-7; D is unclear. The CDR3 is 12 amino acids. Germline lookup yields CDR1 LGHDT and CDR2 YNNKEL (reference sequence). V was clipped by 0 bases and J by 6 bases, with 6 bases between them. Written as DNA, the CDR3 is TGTGCCAGCAGCCAAGACCCTTCCGAGCAGTACTTC. Translated, it gives CASSQDPSEQYF.

This chain joins TRBV28 and TRBJ1-2; no clear D gene. Germline V lookup: CDR1 MDHEN, CDR2 SYDVKM. Trimming removed 3 bases at V and 4 bases at J, with 9 bases between. The CDR3 spans 13 residues. As DNA, the CDR3 is TGTGCCAGCAGTTTCCGGGGAGGCTATGGCTACACCTTC. Its protein product is CASSFRGGYGYTF.

This clone was seen once. The chain links TRBV6-4 to TRBJ1-3, with unresolved D. CDR1 and CDR2 (germline): MRHNA, SNTAGT. There are 13 residues in the CDR3. V lost 6 bases and J 8 bases, leaving 14 bases between the germline ends. CDR3 amino acids: CASRLSPLDTIYF. Written as DNA, the CDR3 is TGTGCCAGCAGATTATCCCCGCTAGACACCATATATTTT.

V is TRBV5-5 and J is TRBJ2-1, with 11 bases fitting TRBD2. Germline V lookup: CDR1 SGHKS, CDR2 YYEKEE (reference sequence). Unmatched junction bases numbered 0, after V lost 0 bases and J lost 7 bases. The CDR3 has 14 amino acids. The CDR3 nucleotides are TGTGCCAGCAGCTTGGGACTAGCGGGGAATGAGCAGTTCTTC. Translating it yields CASSLGLAGNEQFF.

The genes are TRBV11-3 and TRBJ2-3; tentative D call: TRBD2 (6 bases). Trimming took 3 bases from V and 5 from J, leaving 15 bases between them. CDR3 length equals 15 residues. From germline, CDR1 is SGHNT and CDR2 YENEEA. CDR3 in DNA: TGTGCCAGCAGCTTGGGGGGAAACCCAGGAGATACGCAGTATTTT. Residues: CASSLGGNPGDTQYF.

The chain carries TRBV18 and TRBJ2-7, with a possible D match to TRBD2 (5 bases). Trimming removed 2 bases at V and 7 bases at J, with 15 bases between. Looked up from germline, CDR1 is KGHSH and CDR2 is LQKENI. The CDR3 runs to 14 residues. As DNA, the CDR3 is TGTGCCAGCTCACCAGCAAGGGAAACGGGGGAGCAGTACTTC. Amino acids: CASSPARETGEQYF.

This clone was observed a handful of times. CDR3 in DNA: TGTGCCAGCAGCTTCCAGGGGGCGCCGGCCTATGGCTACACCTTC. Its translation is CASSFQGAPAYGYTF. This chain connects TRBV5-6 to TRBJ1-2, with 8 bases that match TRBD1. V trimming: 2 bases; J trimming: 4 bases; junction bases outside the gene matches: 7. Germline V gene sequence: CDR1 SGHDT, CDR2 YYEEEE. The CDR3 has 15 amino acids.

The CDR3 loop reads CASSLLGGTEAFF. The CDR3 coding sequence is TGTGCCAGCAGCTTATTGGGGGGCACTGAAGCTTTCTTT. The V and J genes are TRBV7-3 and TRBJ1-1; weak D call: TRBD1 (5 bases). There are 13 residues in the CDR3. Germline CDR1 reads SGHTA; CDR2 reads FQGTGA. V was shortened by 2 bases and J by 4 bases, with 8 bases between the two germline ends.

The chain couples TRBV6-5 to TRBJ2-7, with 7 bases identical to TRBD2. The V segment lost 7 bases and the J segment 4 bases; nucleotides outside the gene matches: 13. The CDR3 is 15 amino acids. Germline CDR1 reads MNHEY; CDR2 reads SVGAGI. This chain's CDR3 is CASTSPHQGGYEQYF. The CDR3 DNA reads TGTGCCAGCACGTCACCCCATCAGGGAGGGTACGAGCAGTACTTC.

V usage is TRBV2 and J usage is TRBJ2-1; 14 bases align to TRBD2. CDR1 and CDR2 (germline): SNHLY, FYNNEI. V was pared by 4 bases and J by 9 bases, with 5 bases of the junction left unmatched. The CDR3 spans 15 residues. CDR3 sequence: CASSGLAGGVVEQFF. CDR3 bases: TGTGCCAGCAGTGGACTAGCGGGGGGGGTGGTTGAGCAGTTCTTC. Combining the CDR3 with reference TRBV2 and TRBJ2-1 gives the whole variable domain EPEVTQTPSHQVTQMGQEVILRCVPISNHLYFYWYRQILGQKVEFLVSFYNNEISEKSEIFDDQFSVERPDGSNFTLKIRSTKLEDSAMYFCASSGLAGGVVEQFFGPGTRLTVL.

CDR3 DNA: TGTGCCAGCAGTGTTGGCCTAGCGGTCCAAGAGACCCAGTACTTC. This translates into CASSVGLAVQETQYF. The V and J genes are TRBV2 and TRBJ2-5, with 7 bases lining up with TRBD2. From germline, CDR1 is SNHLY and CDR2 FYNNEI. Germline trimming cut 4 bases from V and 1 base from J; bases unmatched to any gene: 6. The CDR3 covers 15 residues.

The chain links TRBV5-5 to TRBJ1-3; possible D gene TRBD1, 5 bases. The CDR3 sequence is 15 residues long. V dropped 0 bases and J dropped 0 bases, with 7 bases sitting between them. Germline V gene lookup returns CDR1 SGHKS and CDR2 YYEKEE (reference sequence). The CDR3 sequence is CASSLARDSGNTIYF. CDR3 coding DNA: TGTGCCAGCAGCTTGGCCAGGGACTCTGGAAACACCATATATTTT.

The genes are TRBV5-6 and TRBJ2-5, with D possibly TRBD2 on 7 matching bases. V was shortened by 2 bases and J by 5 bases, with 16 bases between the two germline ends. This CDR3 has 15 residues. Germline V gene sequence: CDR1 SGHDT, CDR2 YYEEEE. The CDR3 is CASSFLSGGHETQYF. The CDR3 DNA sequence: TGTGCCAGCAGCTTCTTATCGGGGGGCCATGAGACCCAGTACTTC.

This sequence joins TRBV6-5 and TRBJ2-1, with TRBD2 matching over 8 bases. Germline V gene sequence: CDR1 MNHEY, CDR2 SVGAGI. With V trimmed by 6 bases and J by 9 bases, 7 bases remained unmatched. CDR3 length: 13 residues. The CDR3 bases are TGTGCCAGCAGGCCCGAAACTAGCGGTGAGCAGTTCTTC. It translates to CASRPETSGEQFF.

Concerning this clone itself: The same CDR3 also results from other DNA sequences found in this sample. The chain uses TRBV18 and TRBJ1-2, with 9 bases matching TRBD1. This CDR3 has 13 amino acids. Germline CDR1 and CDR2: KGHSH and LQKENI. The J segment lost 5 bases and the V segment lost 3 bases, leaving 1 base of the junction unmatched. The CDR3 protein is CASSPGTGYGYTF. The CDR3 coding sequence is TGTGCCAGCTCACCCGGGACAGGGTATGGCTACACCTTC.

This chain uses TRBV7-3 with TRBJ2-1, with 11 bases aligning to TRBD2. V shed 5 bases and J 12 bases; nucleotides not matched to a gene: 15. The CDR3 runs to 16 residues. CDR1 and CDR2 from the germline V gene are SGHTA and FQGTGA. DNA for the CDR3: TGTGCCAGCAGCCAAACAGGGCTAGCGGGGGGCACGGGGCAGTTCTTC. Its translation is CASSQTGLAGGTGQFF.